The entry that follows covers one TCR beta chain sequence. Its binding antigen is unknown. A far larger clone differs by one base, so this is likely a read error. The same CDR3 also results from other DNA sequences found in this sample. These data originate in a study of shared clonotypes between healthy human individuals (dated by TCRdb to the early 2020s). In the study overall: The cohort included three men and a couple of women between 18 and 49 years of age. The study deeply sequenced blood TCR repertoires of about 5 healthy adults to estimate repertoire size and the extent of clonotype sharing between individuals. Libraries were prepared and TCR repertoires were sequenced by different laboratories using diverse techniques, in order to increase sequencing depth and limit assay-specific biases. Leukapheresis yielded between about 0.8 and 9.5 billion PBMCs per donor.

The donors were healthy, HIV-negative adults with no recently reported acute infections or vaccinations. Every donor was a Caucasian adult residing in Nashville, Tennessee, USA. For unsorted samples, about 90 million PBMCs were counted and genomic DNA was extracted with the QIAamp DNA Blood Mini kit. Blood was obtained by leukapheresis, after which PBMCs were separated by Ficoll-Histopaque density gradient centrifugation and cryopreserved in liquid nitrogen vapor phase. Overall study outcomes, separate from this receptor: The genetic and exposure-history diversity represented was limited by the small number of donors. Sampling was limited to blood, and TCR repertoires in tissue likely differ from TCR repertoires in blood. Based on pairwise subsampling, the degree of clonotype sharing among donors was expected to be affected by sequencing depth.

TCR CDR3 regions were amplified from genomic DNA by multiplex PCR using the deep immunoSEQ assay. Extracted genomic DNA from each cell subset was spread evenly across all wells of several immunoSEQ 96-well plates, with each plate serving as a replicate. For unsorted PBMC, around 290 ng of genomic DNA, equivalent to about 30,000 T cell genomes, went into each replicate PCR. Genomic DNA from unsorted PBMC was sequenced over ten immunoSEQ deep assay plates. The purified libraries were quantified using a Qubit 3.0 fluorometer, sized with a Bioanalyzer 2100, and then quantified again using the KAPA Library Quantification kit. A separate single-read 150-cycle Illumina NextSeq 550 flow cell was used to sequence each immunoSEQ 96-well plate. Processing in the source paper ran as follows. Because the immunoSEQ output included only junctional sequences and no quality scores, the filtering could not be the same as the filtering used for full-length reads. Sequences were annotated with PyIR, a Python wrapper for IgBLAST v1.9, and V/J genes and CDR3 were assigned using IMGT germline references. Reads were removed for weak V/J assignments (E-value above 1e-6), missing CDR3, stop codons, out-of-frame junctions, or ambiguous translated residues. V3J clonotypes were defined by identical inferred V gene, J gene, and CDR3 amino acid sequence. Percentage overlap between repertoires was calculated by dividing the number of shared unique clonotypes by the size of the smaller repertoire. RTK rarefaction, the Chao1 estimator, and Recon v2.1 estimates of unobserved clonotypes were used to assess repertoire richness. As stored in TCRdb, this immuneACCESS dataset retains in-frame rearrangements with V and J assigned. A fraction of the clones does not appear; measured against another copy, unresolved V genes explain less than half of the discrepancy, and the remainder lacks a known reason. The V and J calls and clone size are taken from that table; D and trimming were inferred from the DNA. Here the sample has approximately 500,000 clones; approximately 84% occur a single time. Approximately 11% of the sample comes from the top ten.

The V and J ends are trimmed by 0 bases and 11 bases, leaving 19 bases between them. CDR1 and CDR2, looked up from the germline V gene (reference sequence), are GTSNPN and SVGIG. The CDR3 sequence holds 14 residues, the cysteine and phenylalanine included. This entry keeps only the CDR3 DNA: 42 bases, framed from base 1. This receptor was obtained from a woman aged 40 to 50 in good health. Some clones in this sample may be carry-over from other donors' samples. This chain is built from TRBV30 and TRBJ2-5; the D gene is perhaps TRBD1, on 5 matching bases. Specimen: PBMCs. The CDR3: CAWSVLGDGGAQYF. Read as DNA, the sequence is TGTGCCTGGAGTGTACTCGGCGACGGTGGGGCTCAGTACTTC.